The T cell receptor beta chain described here comes from a study of CXCR3-negative and CXCR3-positive naive CD8 T cells. The overall study: About 150 million TRB reads in total, about 1.5 +/- 0.3 million per library.

UMI-labeled 5' RACE TRB cDNA libraries were prepared from the cells. TCRdb derives one entry per CDR3 protein from the 5' RACE reads, leaving out DNA. The sample's table shows 55,000 to 70,000 distinct CDR3 sequences. Those CD8+ T cells considered naive were CD45RO-CCR7+CD27+CD95-. As to this clonotype: No antigen is known for it.

CDR1 is MNHNY, CDR2 SVGAGI, per germline (reference sequence). The CDR3 sequence is 17 residues long. Study-level points and caveats: TRB CDR3 hydrophobicity was greater in CXCR3-positive naive cells than in CXCR3-negative naive cells. The study found comparably high diversity in both naive subsets and much lower diversity in memory CD8+ cells. Naive subsets showed comparable surface CD5, and TCR interaction strength was also inferred from TRB CDR3 physicochemistry.

This TCR was recovered from a human donor in good health. Some clones in this sample may be carry-over from other donors' samples. The sample consisted of naive CXCR3+ CD8+ T cells from blood. Subset given: CD45RO-CCR7+CD27+CD95- naive CD8+ T cells expressing CXCR3 (TNR3+). The rearrangement joins TRBV6-6 to TRBJ2-3. The CDR3 protein is CASSYTGRSTFTDTQYF.